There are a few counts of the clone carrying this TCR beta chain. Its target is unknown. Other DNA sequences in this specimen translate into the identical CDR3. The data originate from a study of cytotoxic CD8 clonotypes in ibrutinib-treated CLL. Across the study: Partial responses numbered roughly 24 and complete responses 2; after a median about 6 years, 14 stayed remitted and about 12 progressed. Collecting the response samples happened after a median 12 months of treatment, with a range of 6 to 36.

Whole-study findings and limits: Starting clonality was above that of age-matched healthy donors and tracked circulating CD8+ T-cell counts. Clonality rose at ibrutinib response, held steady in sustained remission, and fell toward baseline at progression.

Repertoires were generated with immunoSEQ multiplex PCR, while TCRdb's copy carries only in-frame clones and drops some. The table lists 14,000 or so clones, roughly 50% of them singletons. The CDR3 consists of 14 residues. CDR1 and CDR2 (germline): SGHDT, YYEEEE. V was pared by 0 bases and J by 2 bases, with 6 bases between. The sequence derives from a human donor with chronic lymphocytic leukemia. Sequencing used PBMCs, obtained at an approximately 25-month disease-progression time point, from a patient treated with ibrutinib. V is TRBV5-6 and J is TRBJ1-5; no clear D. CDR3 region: CASSLAGGNQPQHF. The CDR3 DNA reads TGTGCCAGCAGCTTGGCGGGCGGCAATCAGCCCCAGCATTTT.